This TCR beta chain comes out of a study of regulatory T cells in long-lasting Graves disease. Study information: Positive TSH receptor antibodies alongside over 5 years of antithyroid drugs were what marked Graves' disease as persistent.

Specified time point: persistent/refractory GD, antithyroid drugs over 5 years with positive TRAb. Preparation of the TCR library used RNA extracted from PBMCs. The source of the patients was an endocrinology department in Xi'an, China. As collected, the peripheral blood samples measured roughly 8.6 milliliters each and went into EDTA tubes. TCR beta libraries were built with iRepertoire HTBI primers and Arm-PCR of CDR3 regions. TCRdb reanalysed the multiplex PCR reads using MiXCR and keeps one entry per CDR3 protein. This table has about 430,000 distinct CDR3 sequences, around 20% appearing once. Comment on this clonotype: Its specificity is not known.

Germline CDR1 reads KGHSH; CDR2 reads LQKENI. V lost 2 bases, J lost 5 bases, and 9 bases lay in between. The CDR3 loop spans 13 amino acids. Notes on the study in general: Sharing of public clonotypes was greater in persistent patients (around 2,500) than in new patients (around 1,000).

The sequencing here drew on peripheral blood mononuclear cells (PBMCs), taken when the disease was refractory, from a patient treated with antithyroid drugs. The gene calls are TRBV18 and TRBJ2-5, with TRBD2 as a possible D gene (5 bases). This clonotype was sampled from a female donor with Graves disease. CDR3 coding DNA: TGTGCCAGCTCACCAGGCAGAGGGGAGACCCAGTACTTC. Translation: CASSPGRGETQYF.